The next 27 T cell receptor beta chains were all read from a single sample in a study of blood T cell repertoires in COVID-19. Libraries were prepared by immunoSEQ multiplex PCR; TCRdb keeps only in-frame clonotypes and omits some of them. The sample records under 250,000 clones, 84% being singletons. The sample taken for sequencing was PBMCs or T cells enriched from blood (not recorded which). These TCRs come from a man aged 60-69 years who had recovered from COVID-19.

The chain recombines TRBV10-3 with TRBJ2-1; no firm D call. CDR3 length: 14 residues. Between the trimmed V and J ends, which lost 2 bases and 4 bases, there was a span of 9 bases. Germline V gives CDR1 ENHRY, CDR2 SYGVKD. For the CDR3, the DNA is TGTGCCATCAGTGAGGGTTTGAGGTACAATGAGCAGTTCTTC. The encoded protein is CAISEGLRYNEQFF.

This clone has just one count. This chain connects TRBV11-2 to TRBJ2-7; D may be TRBD2 (6 bases). CDR1 is SGHAT and CDR2 is FQNNGV in the germline V gene. This CDR3 has 13 residues. V lost 5 bases and J lost 3, with 11 bases in between. The CDR3 protein is CASSVGDFYEQYF. CDR3 DNA: TGTGCCAGCAGCGTCGGGGACTTCTACGAGCAGTACTTC.

The CDR3 DNA sequence: TGTGCCAGCAGCTCACAGGGTATGGGTACAGATACGCAGTATTTT. It codes for CASSSQGMGTDTQYF. V usage is TRBV7-9 and J usage is TRBJ2-3; D may be TRBD1 (6 bases). The CDR3 contains 15 residues. Trimming removed 4 bases from V and 3 bases from J, with 14 bases in between. Germline CDR1 is SEHNR and CDR2 is FQNEAQ (reference sequence).

V gene TRBV6-2 or TRBV6-3 combines with J gene TRBJ2-3, with TRBD2 identical over 9 bases. The germline V gene has CDR1 MNHEY and CDR2 SVGEGT. This CDR3 is 17 amino acids long. V shed 6 bases, J shed 2 bases, and the junction held 12 bases outside the gene matches. CDR3 DNA: TGTGCCAGCAGCCCCACCGGTCAGCGGGGGGCCACAGATACGCAGTATTTT. Its translation: CASSPTGQRGATDTQYF.

The rearrangement uses TRBV6-5 and TRBJ2-3, with D hard to call. Germline V lookup: CDR1 MNHEY, CDR2 SVGAGI. The CDR3 has 15 amino acids. Deletions cut 5 bases from V and 1 base from J, with 13 bases between. The chain's CDR3 is CASSPPLRGTDTQYF. The CDR3 DNA follows: TGTGCCAGCAGTCCGCCCCTCCGGGGCACAGATACGCAGTATTTT.

The rearrangement uses TRBV6-5 and TRBJ1-3, with D maybe TRBD1 (5 bases). Looked up from germline, CDR1 is MNHEY and CDR2 is SVGAGI. Trimming removed 5 bases from V and 4 bases from J, with 12 bases in between. The CDR3 sequence is 14 residues long. Written as DNA, the CDR3 is TGTGCCAGCAGTACCGACAGTGGAGGAAACACCATATATTTT. Amino acid sequence: CASSTDSGGNTIYF.

The rearrangement uses TRBV19 and TRBJ1-1, with 7 bases fitting TRBD1. CDR1 LNHDA and CDR2 SQIVND come from the germline V gene (reference sequence). This CDR3 comprises 12 residues. Losses at the gene ends were 5 bases for V and 8 bases for J; bases not matched to a gene: 5. As DNA, the CDR3 is TGTGCCAGTAGTGCCAGGACAGGAGAAGCTTTCTTT. It specifies CASSARTGEAFF.

The V and J genes are TRBV7-2 and TRBJ1-2, with 7 bases that match TRBD1. Germline CDR1 and CDR2: SGHTA and FQGNSA. The trim removed 6 bases at V and 0 bases at J, leaving 7 bases unmatched. The CDR3 sequence is 15 residues long. The CDR3 spells CASRPSQGANYGYTF. The CDR3 region has the DNA TGTGCCAGCAGGCCAAGCCAGGGGGCTAACTATGGCTACACCTTC.

The rearrangement joins TRBV2 to TRBJ1-4; 9 bases line up with TRBD1. Trimming cost V 6 bases and J 3 bases; bases outside gene matches: 8. The germline gives CDR1 SNHLY, CDR2 FYNNEI. The CDR3 has 16 amino acids. The DNA of the CDR3 is TGTGCCAGCAGGAAAACAGGGGGCGCGGCTAATGAAAAACTGTTTTTT. Translation gives CASRKTGGAANEKLFF.

The genes are TRBV7-2 and TRBJ1-2; the D is unclear. V dropped 5 bases and J dropped 4 bases, with 11 bases sitting between them. This CDR3 is built from 13 residues. Per germline, CDR1 SGHTA and CDR2 FQGNSA. This CDR3 is CASSATVTYGYTF. The CDR3 DNA follows: TGTGCCAGCAGCGCAACAGTTACCTATGGCTACACCTTC.

The J gene is TRBJ2-1, the V gene TRBV7-2, with D tentatively TRBD2 (6 bases). The CDR3 has 12 residues. Trimming removed 8 bases from V and 9 bases from J, with 14 bases in between. CDR1 is SGHTA and CDR2 is FQGNSA in the germline V gene. The CDR3 protein is CASQTRSGEQFF. The CDR3 region has the DNA TGTGCCAGCCAGACTAGGAGTGGTGAGCAGTTCTTC.

The chain carries TRBV5-1 and TRBJ1-1; possible D gene TRBD1, 5 bases. This CDR3 region has 15 residues. Germline lookup yields CDR1 SGHRS and CDR2 YFSETQ. V was shortened by 1 base and J by 5 bases, with 15 bases between the two germline ends. The CDR3 sequence is CASSLSDAGGTEAFF. The DNA for the CDR3 is TGCGCCAGCAGCTTGTCGGACGCCGGGGGGACTGAAGCTTTCTTT.

The chain carries TRBV24-1 and TRBJ2-5, with 8 nucleotides matching TRBD1. The CDR3 is 14 residues long. V was clipped by 7 bases and J by 2 bases; unmatched bases: 5. Germline V CDR1 and CDR2: KGHDR, SFDVKD. The CDR3 DNA follows: TGTGCCACCAGAGGACAGGGCAGGCAAGAGACCCAGTACTTC. Translated, it gives CATRGQGRQETQYF.

The V and J genes are TRBV6-1 and TRBJ1-5; no reliable D call. V was cut by 2 bases and J by 3 bases, with 11 bases left in between. Germline V gene lookup returns CDR1 MNHNS and CDR2 SASEGT. This CDR3 is built from 15 residues. This CDR3 reads CASSERSGDNQPQHF. The DNA of the CDR3 is TGTGCCAGCAGTGAAAGGTCAGGTGACAATCAGCCCCAGCATTTT.

A note on this clone: The sample has other DNA sequences that encode this CDR3 too. The chain recombines TRBV7-2 with TRBJ1-4; D call uncertain. The CDR3 contains 13 residues. Per the germline V gene, CDR1 is SGHTA and CDR2 is FQGNSA. V lost 2 bases and J 4 bases, leaving 5 bases between the germline ends. CDR3 residues: CASSLSRNEKLFF. In DNA form, the CDR3 reads TGTGCCAGCAGCTTAAGCCGTAATGAAAAACTGTTTTTT.

This clone came up once. This chain uses TRBV7-2 with TRBJ2-5; D uncertain. Trimming stripped 1 base from V and 1 base from J, with 7 bases between. The CDR3 consists of 14 residues. Germline CDR1 and CDR2: SGHTA and FQGNSA. CDR3 sequence (DNA): TGTGCCAGCAGCTTAGAACTACTCCAAGAGACCCAGTACTTC. This encodes CASSLELLQETQYF.

A single count supports this clone. The V gene is TRBV7-2, the J gene TRBJ2-2, with 11 positions matching TRBD2. The CDR3 has 16 amino acids. Germline loops: CDR1 SGHTA, CDR2 FQGNSA. V was pared by 3 bases and J by 6 bases, with 6 bases of the junction left unmatched. CDR3 nucleotides: TGTGCCAGCAGCTTGCTAGCGGGGGGAGGTGCCGGGGAGCTGTTTTTT. Protein sequence: CASSLLAGGGAGELFF. The full variable domain, with the rest looked up from reference TRBV7-2 and TRBJ2-2, is GAGVSQSPSNKVTEKGKDVELRCDPISGHTALYWYRQSLGQGLEFLIYFQGNSAPDKSGLPSDRFSAERTGGSVSTLTIQRTQQEDSAVYLCASSLLAGGGAGELFFGEGSRLTVL.

This chain links TRBV19 with TRBJ1-4, with D possibly TRBD1 on 5 matching bases. From germline, CDR1 is LNHDA and CDR2 SQIVND (reference sequence). The CDR3 loop spans 14 amino acids. Trimming removed 1 base from V and 11 bases from J, with 14 bases in between. The chain's CDR3 is CASSIAAGGGKLFF. CDR3 nucleotide sequence: TGTGCCAGTAGTATAGCGGCTGGCGGGGGTAAACTGTTTTTT. Variable domain in full (rest from reference TRBV19 and TRBJ1-4): DGGITQSPKYLFRKEGQNVTLSCEQNLNHDAMYWYRQDPGQGLRLIYYSQIVNDFQKGDIAEGYSVSREKKESFPLTVTSAQKNPTAFYLCASSIAAGGGKLFFGSGTQLSVL.

The chain couples TRBV7-6 to TRBJ1-6; D perhaps matches TRBD1 (5 bases). Trimming took off 0 bases at V and 5 bases at J, with 17 bases between the two ends. This CDR3 region has 18 residues. From germline, CDR1 is SGHVS and CDR2 FNYEAQ. CDR3 residues: CASSLALGGTGNNSPLHF. The CDR3 nucleotides are TGTGCCAGCAGCTTAGCGTTGGGAGGGACGGGTAATAATTCACCCCTCCACTTT.

V usage is TRBV25-1 and J usage is TRBJ1-1; D gene unclear. Deletions cut 1 base from V and 5 bases from J, with 11 bases between. Germline assignment: CDR1 MGHDK and CDR2 SYGVNS. The CDR3 has 14 residues. CDR3 DNA sequence: TGTGCCAGCAGTGAATTGGGGAGAGGGACTGAAGCTTTCTTT. It is translated as CASSELGRGTEAFF.

This sequence joins TRBV7-8 and TRBJ1-2; D is undetermined. CDR3 length: 13 residues. In germline, CDR1 is SGHVS, CDR2 FQNEAQ. The V and J ends lost 0 bases and 3 bases respectively, with 5 bases between them. The CDR3 DNA reads as TGTGCCAGCAGCTTAGCGGCAGACTATGGCTACACCTTC. Protein product: CASSLAADYGYTF. The variable domain in full, with the rest retrieved from reference TRBV7-8 and TRBJ1-2, is GAGVSQSPRYKVAKRGQDVALRCDPISGHVSLFWYQQALGQGPEFLTYFQNEAQLDKSGLPSDRFFAERPEGSVSTLKIQRTQQEDSAVYLCASSLAADYGYTFGSGTRLTVV.

The rearrangement uses TRBV19 and TRBJ1-6, with a tentative D call TRBD1 (5 bases). V lost 4 bases and J 9 bases, leaving 13 bases between the germline ends. Per the germline V gene, CDR1 is LNHDA and CDR2 is SQIVND (reference sequence). This CDR3 is built from 14 residues. This chain's CDR3 is CASSTSGGTSPLHF. Written as DNA, the CDR3 is TGTGCCAGTAGTACCTCCGGGGGGACTTCACCCCTCCACTTT.

The J gene is TRBJ2-4, the V gene TRBV19, with TRBD2 as a possible D gene (5 bases). V was trimmed by 7 bases and J by 0 bases, leaving 13 bases between them. CDR1 and CDR2 from the germline V gene are LNHDA and SQIVND (reference sequence). CDR3 size: 15 residues. CDR3 coding DNA: TGTGCCAGTAAACCCAGAGGGATAGCCAAAAACATTCAGTACTTC. This encodes CASKPRGIAKNIQYF.

The chain couples TRBV24-1 to TRBJ1-1; no firm D call. The V end lost 2 bases, the J end lost 3 bases, and 9 bases lay between the germline ends. CDR1 and CDR2 from the germline V gene are KGHDR and SFDVKD. The CDR3 extends over 14 amino acids. CDR3 amino acids: CATSDSRYDTEAFF. The CDR3 region has the DNA TGTGCCACCAGTGATTCCCGGTACGACACTGAAGCTTTCTTT.

To note about this clone: Other nucleotide sequences from this sample produce the same CDR3. The chain recombines TRBV7-9 with TRBJ2-7, with D possibly TRBD2 on 5 matching bases. Per germline, CDR1 SEHNR and CDR2 FQNEAQ (reference sequence). This CDR3 spans 11 amino acids. Trimming took 4 bases from V and 7 from J, leaving 8 bases between them. The CDR3: CASSSSGEQYF. For the CDR3, the DNA is TGTGCCAGCAGCTCTTCGGGGGAGCAGTACTTC.

The chain joins TRBV19 to TRBJ2-1; D perhaps matches TRBD1 (6 bases). This CDR3 has 14 amino acids. Germline CDR1 is LNHDA and CDR2 is SQIVND (reference sequence). V lost 4 bases, J lost 5 bases, and 12 bases lay in between. The DNA for the CDR3 is TGTGCCAGTAGTACCCAGGACAGCGACAATGAGCAGTTCTTC. It codes for CASSTQDSDNEQFF.

V is TRBV6-2 or TRBV6-3 and J is TRBJ1-5; D may be TRBD1 (6 bases). From germline, CDR1 is MNHEY and CDR2 SVGEGT. The CDR3 has 13 residues. Deletions cut 4 bases from V and 5 bases from J, with 9 bases between. The CDR3 here is CASSSNRDQPQHF. In DNA, the CDR3 is TGTGCCAGCAGTTCTAACAGGGATCAGCCCCAGCATTTT.